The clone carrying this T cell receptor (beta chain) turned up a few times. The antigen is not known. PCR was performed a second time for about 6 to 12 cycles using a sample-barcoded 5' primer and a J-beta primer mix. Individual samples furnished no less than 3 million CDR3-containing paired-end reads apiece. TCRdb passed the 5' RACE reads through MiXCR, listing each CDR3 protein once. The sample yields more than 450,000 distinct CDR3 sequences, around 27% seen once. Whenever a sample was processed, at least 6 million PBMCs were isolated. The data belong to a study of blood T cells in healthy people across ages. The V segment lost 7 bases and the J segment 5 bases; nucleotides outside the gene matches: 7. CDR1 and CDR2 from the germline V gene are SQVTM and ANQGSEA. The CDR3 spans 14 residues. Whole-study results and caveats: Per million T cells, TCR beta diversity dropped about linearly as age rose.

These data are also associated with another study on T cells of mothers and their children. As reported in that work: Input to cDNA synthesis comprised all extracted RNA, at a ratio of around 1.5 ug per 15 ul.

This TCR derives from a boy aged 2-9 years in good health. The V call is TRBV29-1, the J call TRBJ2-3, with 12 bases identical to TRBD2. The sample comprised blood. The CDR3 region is CSASTSGRLDTQYF. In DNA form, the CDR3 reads TGCAGCGCCTCTACTAGCGGGAGGTTAGATACGCAGTATTTT.